This T cell receptor beta chain was captured in a study of technical replicates of blood from a handful of donors. Germline lookup yields CDR1 MNHNS and CDR2 SASEGT. V was clipped by 5 bases and J by 7 bases, with 14 bases between them. The CDR3 runs to 14 residues. The protocol was immunoSEQ multiplex PCR, while the TCRdb copy is restricted to in-frame clones and leaves out a portion. The table has approximately 75,000 clones, around 97% seen once. This receptor was taken from a human donor in good health. The sample consisted of T cells isolated from PBMCs. The rearrangement uses TRBV6-1 and TRBJ1-4; D is undetermined. CDR3: CASSRTVGSEKLFF. The CDR3, as DNA: TGTGCCAGCAGTCGGACGGTAGGGAGTGAAAAACTGTTTTTT.